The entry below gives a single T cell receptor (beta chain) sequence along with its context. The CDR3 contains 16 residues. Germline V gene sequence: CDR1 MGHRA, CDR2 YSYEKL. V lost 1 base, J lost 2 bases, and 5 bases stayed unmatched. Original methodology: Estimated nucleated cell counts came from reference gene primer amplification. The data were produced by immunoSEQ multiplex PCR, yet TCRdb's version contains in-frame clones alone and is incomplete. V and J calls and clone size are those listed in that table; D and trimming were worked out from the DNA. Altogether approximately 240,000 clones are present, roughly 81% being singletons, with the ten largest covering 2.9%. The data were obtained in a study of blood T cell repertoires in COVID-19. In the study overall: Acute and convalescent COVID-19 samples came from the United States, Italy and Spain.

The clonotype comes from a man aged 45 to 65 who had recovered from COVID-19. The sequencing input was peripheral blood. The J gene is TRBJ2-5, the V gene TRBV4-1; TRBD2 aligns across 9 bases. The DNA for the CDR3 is TGCGCCAGCAGCCAAGTGACTAGCGGAGGGCAAGAGACCCAGTACTTC. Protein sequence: CASSQVTSGGQETQYF.